Reported below is one T cell receptor (beta chain). The clone's antigen remains unknown. No much larger clone is present one base from it, and per-base qualities are unavailable. Donors were about 36 systemically healthy Caucasian individuals from Russia aged roughly 6 to 100 years. Approximately 10 milliliters of peripheral blood were collected from each donor into EDTA-treated Vacutainer tubes. Ficoll-Paque density-gradient centrifugation was used to isolate PBMCs, with at least 7 million per sample. Total RNA, at least 6 micrograms per sample, was extracted from PBMCs with Trizol reagent. For every donor, an aliquot of PBMCs went through flow cytometry to measure the percentages of naive CD45RAhigh/CD27high T cells. The data were obtained in a study of blood T cells in healthy people across ages (dated by TCRdb to between 2015 and 2017). At the level of the whole study: Template switching captured roughly one uniquely barcoded TCR beta cDNA molecule per two T cells in model experiments. Age-related changes in TCR beta repertoire diversity were measured in the study by deep sequencing normalized with unique cDNA molecular identifiers. Donors were grouped into four age groups: young (average 16 years), middle-aged (roughly 38), aged (62) and long-lived (approximately 75). Using the same blood draw, the study looked at two additional independent replicas of 1 million unique cDNA reads for two donors, one aged 18 to 30 and the other aged 80 or older. Here is what the overall study found, with its caveats: Total diversity estimates from one million sequenced T cells were considered lower bounds and underestimates. Donor CMV infection status was unknown, potentially confounding age-related changes in expanded clonotypes. The percentage of naive T cells measured by flow cytometry correlated strongly with observed TCR beta diversity. Bulk unsorted PBMC profiling prevented conclusive comparison of naive and antigen-experienced compartments. Compared with the aged group, the long-lived group had more naive CD4+ T cells, fewer expanded clones and increased TCR diversity, suggesting age selection. Observed TCR beta diversity per million T cells fell roughly linearly with age, and a significant reduction was already apparent by age about 38.

V is clipped by 8 bases and J by 2 bases, and the sequence between their germline boundaries is 10 bases long. From the cysteine through the phenylalanine, the CDR3 covers 12 amino acids. Only the CDR3 DNA is retained, 36 bases long and in frame from the first base. For CDR1 and CDR2, the germline V gene lists MNHEY and SVGAGI. The protocol used for the library was 5' RACE. Sequencing took place on an Illumina HiSeq 2500. A second PCR of roughly 7 to 11 cycles was performed with a sample-barcoded 5' primer and a J-beta primer mix. A template-switch 5' adaptor carrying 12 random nucleotides introduced a unique molecular identifier onto each TCR beta cDNA molecule. Each sample yielded at least 2.5 million CDR3-containing paired-end reads. First-strand cDNA synthesis was performed from all RNA using the Mint cDNA synthesis kit, with priming by a TRBC-specific oligonucleotide. After uracil-DNA glycosylase treatment, a first 18-cycle PCR used universal primers M1SS and BC2_uni_R on all cDNA. The study's own analysis went as follows. Each sample was normalized by randomly selecting 1 million high-quality reads, each carrying a distinct molecular identifier. Reads sharing molecular identifiers were discarded rather than binned into consensus sequences. MiTCR, with a Q25 quality threshold and the strictest error-elimination algorithm, was used for CDR3 identification, clonotype clustering and error correction. A nonparametric unseen species model with Euler transformation was used to estimate lower-bound total TCR beta diversity. Through fastp at Q25 and MiXCR, TCRdb rebuilt clones from the public reads, retaining in-frame beta chains. Entries are consolidated by CDR3 protein sequence, retaining the most common genes and DNA. The V and J calls come from TCRdb's annotation, not from the publication. A total of hundreds of thousands of distinct CDR3 sequences appear in this sample, approximately 24% of them only once. The top ten hold approximately 2.9% of the sample.

The data were also submitted as part of a second study, on T cells of mothers and their children. According to the second study: Nine systemically healthy Caucasian individuals, comprising three mothers and their six children, were included as donors. cDNA synthesis consumed the entire amount of extracted RNA, loaded at approximately 1.5 ug RNA in each 15 ul reaction. In the second PCR, sample barcodes and 2-4 random nucleotides were introduced via the M1S primer. More than 9 million TCR beta CDR3 reads were obtained from each mother, and roughly 3 million reads were obtained from each child. In both related and unrelated pairs, thymic selection shapes the output of TCR recombination in a similar way, with inherited differences having only a minor effect. Normalized repertoire overlap in related mother-child pairs was always slightly higher than in unrelated mother-child pairs, but the difference was never significant. With a sensitivity of approximately 93 clones per million clonotypes, no persistent microchimeric T cell clones were detected. Deep NGS was used in the study to compare the TCR beta repertoires of mothers and children and to look for features that separate related mother-child pairs from unrelated individuals. Mothers averaged roughly 40 +/- 4 years of age and children averaged about 10 +/- 4 years. After adapters were ligated using NEBNext reagents, the libraries underwent 100+100 nt paired-end sequencing on an Illumina HiSeq 2000. To prevent cross-contamination, the mother and child libraries were prepared a month apart and were sequenced in separate runs. Between roughly 450,000 and 2,000,000 distinct TCR beta clonotypes were identified per donor. Naive TCR beta clonotypes were estimated from low-frequency clonotypes matched to each donor's FACS-determined naive share, without sorting.

This clonotype originated in a boy between 10 and 17 years old in good health. The chain is made from TRBV6-5 and TRBJ2-7; TRBD2 is perhaps the D gene, given 6 matching bases. The sample consisted of blood. The DNA is as follows: TGTGCCAGCGGTCGGGGGACCTACGAGCAGTACTTC. This translates into CASGRGTYEQYF.